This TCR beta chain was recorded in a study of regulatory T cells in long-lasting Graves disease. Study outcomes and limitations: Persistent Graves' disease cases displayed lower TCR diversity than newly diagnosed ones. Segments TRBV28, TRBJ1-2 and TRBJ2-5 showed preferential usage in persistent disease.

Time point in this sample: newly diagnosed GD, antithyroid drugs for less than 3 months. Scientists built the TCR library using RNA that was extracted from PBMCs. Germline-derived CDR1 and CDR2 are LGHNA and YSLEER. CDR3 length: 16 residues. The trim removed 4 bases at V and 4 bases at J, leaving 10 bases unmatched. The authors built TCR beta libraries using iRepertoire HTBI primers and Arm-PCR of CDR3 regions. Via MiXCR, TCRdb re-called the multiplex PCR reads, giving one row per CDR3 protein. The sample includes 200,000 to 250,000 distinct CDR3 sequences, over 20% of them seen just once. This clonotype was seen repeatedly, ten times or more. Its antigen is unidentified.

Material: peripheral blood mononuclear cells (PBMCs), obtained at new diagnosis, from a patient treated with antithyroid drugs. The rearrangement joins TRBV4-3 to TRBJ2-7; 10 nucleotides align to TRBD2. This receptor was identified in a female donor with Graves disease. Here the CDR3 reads CASSPNVQRGGYEQYF. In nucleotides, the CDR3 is TGCGCCAGCAGCCCGAACGTACAGCGGGGGGGTTACGAGCAGTACTTC.